The TCR beta chain described here comes from a study of cytomegalovirus exposure and HLA in healthy donors. TCRdb keeps only in-frame clones here, not all; method: immunoSEQ multiplex PCR. The table has 90,000 to 150,000 clones, roughly 90% seen once. The CDR3 sequence is 14 residues long. The germline V gene encodes CDR1 SEHNR and CDR2 FQNEAQ (reference sequence). Trimming pared 1 base from V and 2 bases from J, leaving 7 bases between. This TCR came from a woman in her late teens or twenties in good health and CMV-seropositive. This chain connects TRBV7-9 to TRBJ2-3; no clear D. Sequenced sample: PBMCs. The chain's CDR3 is CASSLDSFTDTQYF. The CDR3 bases are TGTGCCAGCAGCTTAGACAGTTTCACAGATACGCAGTATTTT.